Following are 10 T cell receptor beta chains from one sample sequenced in a study of technical replicates of blood from several donors (dated by TCRdb to 2016 to 2017). The method behind the library was the immunoSEQ multiplex PCR assay. Not all clones reach the TCRdb copy of this immuneACCESS table, which keeps in-frame sequences only. Checked studies attribute under half of the gap to unresolved V genes and leave the rest unexplained. The sample has fewer than 65,000 clones on record, around nine tenths of them singletons. The biggest ten clones account for about 5.5% of the sample. Specimen: PBMCs. Receptors were obtained from a human donor in good health. Some clones in this sample may be carry-over from other donors' samples.

This clone was detected only once. The V call is TRBV19, the J call TRBJ2-3; unclear D gene. This CDR3 contains 16 residues. Germline lookup yields CDR1 LNHDA and CDR2 SQIVND (reference sequence). Trimming stripped 5 bases from V and 1 base from J, with 16 bases between. The CDR3 DNA reads TGTGCCAGTAGTTCGGGTGGTCCTCCAGGCACAGATACGCAGTATTTT. Its protein is CASSSGGPPGTDTQYF.

Written as DNA, the CDR3 is TGTGCCAGCAGCTTTGGTGGAGGTAACTATGGCTACACCTTC. It encodes CASSFGGGNYGYTF. This chain joins TRBV7-9 and TRBJ1-2; no clear D gene. The CDR3 is 14 amino acids. In germline, CDR1 is SEHNR, CDR2 FQNEAQ (reference sequence). Trimming removed 3 bases at V and 1 base at J, with 9 bases between.

This clone is a singleton in its sample. J is TRBJ2-2 and V is TRBV5-3; 12 nucleotides agree with TRBD2. TRBV5-3 is sorted into the ORF group, with uncertain function. This CDR3 contains 17 residues. J gave up 4 bases and V 4 bases, and 8 bases lay outside the gene matches. CDR3 nucleotide sequence: TGTGCCAGAAGCCCCCCGACTAGCGGGAGCCCCACCGGGGAGCTGTTTTTT. Amino acids: CARSPPTSGSPTGELFF.

The chain uses TRBV11-2 and TRBJ2-3, with D possibly matching TRBD2 (5 bases). CDR1 and CDR2 from the germline V gene are SGHAT and FQNNGV. With 7 bases removed from V and 4 bases from J, the gap between germline ends came to 24 bases. The CDR3 extends over 17 amino acids. CDR3 in amino acids: CASNSMISPDSADTQYF. As DNA, the CDR3 is TGTGCCAGCAACTCCATGATTTCACCGGACTCAGCAGATACGCAGTATTTT.

This chain uses TRBV7-2 with TRBJ2-2; 11 bases map to TRBD2. The ends lost 4 bases at V and 2 bases at J; junction bases unmatched: 6. Germline values: CDR1 SGHTA, CDR2 FQGNSA. This CDR3 comprises 17 residues. This chain's CDR3 is CASSSDLAGGNTGELFF. CDR3 nucleotide sequence: TGTGCCAGCAGCTCCGACCTAGCGGGAGGCAACACCGGGGAGCTGTTTTTT.

V and J are TRBV7-2 and TRBJ2-7; 13 bases fit TRBD2. This CDR3 spans 16 amino acids. The junction had 7 bases not matched to a gene; V was cut back by 1 base and J by 7 bases. Germline V gene data show CDR1 as SGHTA and CDR2 as FQGNSA. In DNA, the CDR3 is TGTGCCAGCAGCTTAGAACTAGCGGGGGGGCCGGAAGAGCAGTACTTC. The encoded protein is CASSLELAGGPEEQYF.

The V call is TRBV29-1, the J call TRBJ2-1; the D gene is possibly TRBD2 (6 bases). V gave up 6 bases and J gave up 0 bases, with 9 bases separating them. The CDR3 consists of 13 residues. Germline CDR1 reads SQVTM; CDR2 reads ANQGSEA. The CDR3 protein is CSVGTFSYNEQFF. The DNA of the CDR3 is TGCAGCGTCGGGACTTTCTCCTACAATGAGCAGTTCTTC.

CDR3 nucleotides: TGTGCCAGCAGTTATGCGAACTACTACGAGCAGTACTTC. It yields the protein CASSYANYYEQYF. J is TRBJ2-7 and V is TRBV6-6; no clear D gene. The CDR3 sequence is 13 residues long. The V gene's germline CDR1 is MNHNY and CDR2 SVGAGI (reference sequence). The V gene lost 3 bases and the J gene lost 3 bases, with 9 bases spanning the gap.

The chain carries TRBV13 and TRBJ2-3; D is ambiguous. The germline V and J ends were trimmed by 5 bases and 0 bases, with 6 bases remaining between them. Germline CDR1 PRHDT, CDR2 FYEKMQ (reference sequence). The CDR3 extends over 13 amino acids. The CDR3 sequence: CASSKLSTDTQYF. The CDR3 nucleotides are TGTGCCAGCAGCAAACTAAGCACAGATACGCAGTATTTT.

This clone was found a few times. The chain uses TRBV19 and TRBJ2-7; D not resolved. Germline lookup yields CDR1 LNHDA and CDR2 SQIVND (reference sequence). The length of the CDR3 is 12 residues. Trimming took 7 bases from V and 12 from J, leaving 19 bases between them. In DNA form, the CDR3 reads TGTGCCAGTACCTGGCAGCGAATTGCTCCGTACTTC. This gives the protein CASTWQRIAPYF.